This TCR beta chain was retrieved from a study of graft-versus-host responses after intestinal transplantation. Looking at the study overall: Following induction with anti-thymocyte globulin, all recipients were given tacrolimus and steroids for two to four years. Findings and caveats of the study: Individuals who had graft-donor T cell macrochimerism had allografts that showed high graft-versus-host to host-versus-graft clonal ratios. GvH clones were found in recipient marrow; some appeared first in ileum or blood. Peak GvH clone levels in circulation were associated with early post-transplant HvG declines.

A note on this clone: Its antigen is not identified.

Sequencing used immunoSEQ multiplex PCR; TCRdb keeps in-frame clones, though not all of them. The repertoire includes some 86,000 clones, around nine tenths of them detected once, and roughly 6% sits in the top ten. J lost 3 bases, V lost 2 bases, and 6 bases had no gene match. CDR1 is SGHAT, CDR2 FQDESV, per germline (reference sequence). This CDR3 has 15 residues. Sequencing was performed on unstimulated CD8+ T cells sorted from spleen or lymph node cells, taken before intestinal transplant. This clonotype originated in a human donor who received an intestinal transplant. The chain employs TRBV11-1 and TRBJ2-7, with 8 bases that match TRBD1. CDR3 sequence reads: CASSLSETGDYEQYF. CDR3 nucleotides: TGTGCCAGCAGCTTAAGTGAGACAGGGGACTACGAGCAGTACTTC.